Listed here is a single TCR beta chain. The sample originates from a study of blood T cell repertoires in COVID-19. Some clones are missing from TCRdb's copy, which holds only in-frame ones; the method was immunoSEQ multiplex PCR. This repertoire shows about 150,000 clones, 70% to 90% found once; its top ten account for about 5%. Germline V lookup: CDR1 SEHNR, CDR2 FQNEAQ (reference sequence). The CDR3 extends over 14 amino acids. The V gene lost 5 bases and the J gene lost 3 bases, with 14 bases spanning the gap. What was sequenced was peripheral blood. This clonotype originated in a woman aged 45 to 65 with acute or convalescent COVID-19. V is TRBV7-9 and J is TRBJ2-7, with D maybe TRBD1 (6 bases). In nucleotides, the CDR3 is TGTGCCAGCAGCCTCAGGGGAATTGGCTACGAGCAGTACTTC. Protein: CASSLRGIGYEQYF. The variable domain in full, with the rest retrieved from reference TRBV7-9 and TRBJ2-7, is DTGVSQNPRHKITKRGQNVTFRCDPISEHNRLYWYRQTLGQGPEFLTYFQNEAQLEKSRLLSDRFSAERPKGSFSTLEIQRTEQGDSAMYLCASSLRGIGYEQYFGPGTRLTVT.